These 6 T cell receptor beta chains were all obtained from the same sample, sequenced in a study of blood T cell repertoires in COVID-19. Here immunoSEQ multiplex PCR was the method, and the copy in TCRdb shows in-frame clones only, minus some. Among around 250,000 clones, more than 70% were seen once, and the ten largest hold approximately 9%. The sequenced sample consisted of peripheral blood. The receptors derive from a man aged 35 to 55 with active or convalescent COVID-19.

The chain links TRBV11-2 to TRBJ2-1; 9 bases align to TRBD2. The CDR3 length is 18 residues. Germline assignment: CDR1 SGHAT and CDR2 FQNNGV. V dropped 0 bases and J dropped 2; count of bases not matched to a gene: 8. CDR3 nucleotide sequence: TGTGCCAGCAGCTTAGATGAGTTCGGCGGGAGGGCCTACAATGAGCAGTTCTTC. It is translated as CASSLDEFGGRAYNEQFF.

This clone appeared once. The chain links TRBV3-1 (or the pseudogene TRBV3-2) to TRBJ2-1; TRBD2 agrees at 9 bases. CDR3 length: 16 amino acids. Germline V gene sequence: CDR1 LGHDT, CDR2 YNNKEL (reference sequence). J was trimmed by 2 bases and V by 1 base; bases with no gene match: 3. CDR3 DNA: TGTGCCAGCAGCCAAGTGACTAGCGGAGCCTACAATGAGCAGTTCTTC. The encoded protein is CASSQVTSGAYNEQFF.

The J gene is TRBJ1-6, the V gene TRBV10-3; D may be TRBD1 (5 bases). The CDR3 sequence is 13 residues long. V was trimmed by 5 bases and J by 6 bases, leaving 8 bases between them. The germline gives CDR1 ENHRY, CDR2 SYGVKD. The CDR3 nucleotides read TGTGCCATCAGTACGGGGGGTAATTCACCCCTCCACTTT. As protein: CAISTGGNSPLHF.

The CDR3: CASSLGSKPEYF. The CDR3, as DNA: TGTGCCAGCAGCTTAGGATCTAAGCCGGAGTACTTC. The J gene is TRBJ2-7, the V gene TRBV13; no clear D gene. Germline V gives CDR1 PRHDT, CDR2 FYEKMQ (reference sequence). The length of the CDR3 is 12 residues. Deletions cut 0 bases from V and 11 bases from J, with 11 bases between.

To note about this clone: The same CDR3 can be traced to other DNA sequences in this sample. The V call is TRBV7-9, the J call TRBJ1-2; tentatively, D is TRBD1 (5 bases). The CDR3 is 11 amino acids. Germline assignment: CDR1 SEHNR and CDR2 FQNEAQ (reference sequence). V was trimmed by 2 bases and J by 8 bases, leaving 6 bases between them. The DNA of the CDR3 is TGTGCCAGCAGCTTACGGGGGGGCTACACCTTC. Its translation: CASSLRGGYTF.

The chain links TRBV21-1 to TRBJ1-5; the table assigns TRBD1, which was not confirmed against the DNA. TRBV21-1 is a recognized pseudogene. The CDR3 consists of 15 residues. The CDR3 nucleotides are TGTGCCAGCAGCACCAGCCAGGCGTTTAATCAGCCCCAGCATTTT. This gives the protein CASSTSQAFNQPQHF.